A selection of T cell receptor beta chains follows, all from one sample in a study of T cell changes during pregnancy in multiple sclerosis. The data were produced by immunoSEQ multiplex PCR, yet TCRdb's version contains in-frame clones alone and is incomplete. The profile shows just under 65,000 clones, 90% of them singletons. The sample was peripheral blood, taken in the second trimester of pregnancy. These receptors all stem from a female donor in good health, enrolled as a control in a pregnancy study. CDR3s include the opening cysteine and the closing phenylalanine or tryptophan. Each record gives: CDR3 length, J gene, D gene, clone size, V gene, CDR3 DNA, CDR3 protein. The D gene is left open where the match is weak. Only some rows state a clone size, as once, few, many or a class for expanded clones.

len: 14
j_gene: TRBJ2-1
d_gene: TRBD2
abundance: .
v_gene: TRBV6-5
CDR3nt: TGTGCCAGCAGACTAAGCGGGGGGGCCAATGAGCAGTTCTTC
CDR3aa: CASRLSGGANEQFF

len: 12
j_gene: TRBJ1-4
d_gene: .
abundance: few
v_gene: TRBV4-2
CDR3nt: TGTGCCAGCAGCCAACTGGGCGAAAAACTGTTTTTT
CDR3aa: CASSQLGEKLFF

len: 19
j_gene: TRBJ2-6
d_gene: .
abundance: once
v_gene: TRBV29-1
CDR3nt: TGCAGCGTTGAAGATCCTTTTCTACAGCCCTTTTCTGGGGCCAACGTCCTGACTTTC
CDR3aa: CSVEDPFLQPFSGANVLTF

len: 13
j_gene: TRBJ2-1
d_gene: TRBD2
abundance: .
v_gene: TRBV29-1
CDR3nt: TGCAGCGTTGCAGGCGGGAGCGGTAATGAGCAGTTCTTC
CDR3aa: CSVAGGSGNEQFF

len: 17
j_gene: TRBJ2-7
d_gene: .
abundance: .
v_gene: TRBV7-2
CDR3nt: TGTGCCAGCAGCTTAGGTCCCCAATCAAGGGGCTCCTACGAGCAGTACTTC
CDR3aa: CASSLGPQSRGSYEQYF

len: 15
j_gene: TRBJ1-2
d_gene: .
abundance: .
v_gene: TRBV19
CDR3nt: TGTGCCAGTAGTATAGTTGAGGGCTGGCTGCGAGGCTACACCTTC
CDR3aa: CASSIVEGWLRGYTF

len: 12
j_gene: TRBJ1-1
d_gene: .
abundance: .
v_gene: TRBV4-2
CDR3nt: TGTGCCAGCAGGGGGGGGAGCACTGAAGCTTTCTTT
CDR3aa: CASRGGSTEAFF

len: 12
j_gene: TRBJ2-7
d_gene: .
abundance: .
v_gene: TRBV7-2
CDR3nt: TGTGCCAGCAGCTGGACAGCCCACGAGCAGTACTTC
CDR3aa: CASSWTAHEQYF

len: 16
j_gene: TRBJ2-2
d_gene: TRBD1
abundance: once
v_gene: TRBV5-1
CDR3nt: TGCGCCAGCAGCTTGGGTGACAGGGGGCGGACCGGGGAGCTGTTTTTT
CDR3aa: CASSLGDRGRTGELFF

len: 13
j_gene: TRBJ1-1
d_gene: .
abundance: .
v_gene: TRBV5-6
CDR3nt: TGTGCCAGCAGGTTACAGGGTTCCACTGAAGCTTTCTTT
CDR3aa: CASRLQGSTEAFF

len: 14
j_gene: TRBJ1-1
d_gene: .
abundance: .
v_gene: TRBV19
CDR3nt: TGTGCCAGTAGTATCTGGAGCTCCAACACTGAAGCTTTCTTT
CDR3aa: CASSIWSSNTEAFF

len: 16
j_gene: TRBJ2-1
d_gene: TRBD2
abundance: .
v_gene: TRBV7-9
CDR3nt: TGTGCCAGCAGCGGATTTAGCGGGCTTCACTACAATGAGCAGTTCTTC
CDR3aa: CASSGFSGLHYNEQFF

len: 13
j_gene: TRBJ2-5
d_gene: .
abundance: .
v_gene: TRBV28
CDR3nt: TGTGCCAGCAGCGGGAGCCCGGGAGAGACCCAGTACTTC
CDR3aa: CASSGSPGETQYF

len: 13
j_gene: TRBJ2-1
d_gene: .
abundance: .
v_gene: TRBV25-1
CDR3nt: TGTGCCAGCAGTCCGGGAGAAGTAAATGAGCAGTTCTTC
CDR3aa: CASSPGEVNEQFF

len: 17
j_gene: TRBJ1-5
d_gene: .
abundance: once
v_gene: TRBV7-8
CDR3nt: TGTGCCAGCAGCTTAGTCGCGGGGGGGGTAGGTAATCAGCCCCAGCATTTT
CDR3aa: CASSLVAGGVGNQPQHF

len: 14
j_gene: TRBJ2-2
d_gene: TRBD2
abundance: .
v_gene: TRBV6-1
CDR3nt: TGTGCCAGCAGGATCCCCGGGGGGGCCGGGGAGCTGTTTTTT
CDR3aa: CASRIPGGAGELFF

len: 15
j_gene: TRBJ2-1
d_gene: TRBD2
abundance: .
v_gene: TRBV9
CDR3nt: TGTGCCAGCAGCGTAGTTCGGGGGGGCTACAATGAGCAGTTCTTC
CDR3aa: CASSVVRGGYNEQFF

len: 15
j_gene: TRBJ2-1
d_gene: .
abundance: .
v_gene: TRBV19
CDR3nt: TGTGCCAGTAGTATATCGGAGTATTCCCCCAATGAGCAGTTCTTC
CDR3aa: CASSISEYSPNEQFF

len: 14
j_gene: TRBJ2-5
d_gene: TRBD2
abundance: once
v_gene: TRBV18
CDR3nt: TGTGCCAGCTCATCGGCGGGAGGACAAGAGACCCAGTACTTC
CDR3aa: CASSSAGGQETQYF

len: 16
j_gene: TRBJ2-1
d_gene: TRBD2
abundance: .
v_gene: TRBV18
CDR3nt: TGTGCCAGCTCGCTTGGAGGTAGCGGGGGGGCGAATGAGCAGTTCTTC
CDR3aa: CASSLGGSGGANEQFF

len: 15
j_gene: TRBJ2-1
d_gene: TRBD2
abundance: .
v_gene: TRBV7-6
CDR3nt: TGTGCCAGCAGCCCACTAGCGGGTGAATACAATGAGCAGTTCTTC
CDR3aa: CASSPLAGEYNEQFF

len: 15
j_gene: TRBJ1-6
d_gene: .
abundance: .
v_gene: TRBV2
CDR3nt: TGTGCCAGCAGGGGCAACAGGGATGTTAATTCACCCCTCCACTTT
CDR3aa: CASRGNRDVNSPLHF

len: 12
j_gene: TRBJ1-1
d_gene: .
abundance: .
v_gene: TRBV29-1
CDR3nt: TGCAGCGTTGTCTGGCAGTCCACTGAAGCTTTCTTT
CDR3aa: CSVVWQSTEAFF

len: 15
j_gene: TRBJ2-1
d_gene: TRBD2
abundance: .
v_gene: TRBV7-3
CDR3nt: TGTGCCAGCAGCTCAGGACTAGCGGGGTATAGTGAGCAGTTCTTC
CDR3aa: CASSSGLAGYSEQFF

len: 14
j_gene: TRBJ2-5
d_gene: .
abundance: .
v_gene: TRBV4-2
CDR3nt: TGTGCCAGCAGCCAAGATTGGGCGGGAGAGACCCAGTACTTC
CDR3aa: CASSQDWAGETQYF

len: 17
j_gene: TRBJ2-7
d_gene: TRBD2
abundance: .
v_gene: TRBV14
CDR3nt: TGTGCCAGCAGCCAAGATACGAAACTAGCGTACTCCTACGAGCAGTACTTC
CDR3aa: CASSQDTKLAYSYEQYF

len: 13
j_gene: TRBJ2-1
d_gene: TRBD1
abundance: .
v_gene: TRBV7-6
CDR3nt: TGTGCCAGCAGCCCAATACAGGGGAATGAGCAGTTCTTC
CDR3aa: CASSPIQGNEQFF

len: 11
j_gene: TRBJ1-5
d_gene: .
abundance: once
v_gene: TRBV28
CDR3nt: TGTGCCAGTTCGGGCAATCAGCCCCAGCATTTT
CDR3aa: CASSGNQPQHF

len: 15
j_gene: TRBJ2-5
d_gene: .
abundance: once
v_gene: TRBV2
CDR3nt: TGTGCCAGCAGGTGGAGGCCCGAGGGGGAGGGGACCCAGTACTTC
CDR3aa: CASRWRPEGEGTQYF

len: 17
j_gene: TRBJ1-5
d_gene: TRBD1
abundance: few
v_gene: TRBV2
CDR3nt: TGTGCCAGCAGTGAAGCGCCAGGGGGATATAGCAATCAGCCCCAGCATTTT
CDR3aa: CASSEAPGGYSNQPQHF

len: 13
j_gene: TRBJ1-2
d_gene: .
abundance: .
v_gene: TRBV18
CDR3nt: TGTGCCAGCTCTGCTGAGAGGGGAGGCGGCTACACCTTC
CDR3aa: CASSAERGGGYTF

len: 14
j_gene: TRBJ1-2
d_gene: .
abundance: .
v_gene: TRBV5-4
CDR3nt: TGTGCCAGCCTCCTATGGGCATCCTCCTATGGCTACACCTTC
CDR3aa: CASLLWASSYGYTF

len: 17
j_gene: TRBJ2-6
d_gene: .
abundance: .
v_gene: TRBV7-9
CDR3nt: TGTGCCAGCAGCTTAACGGACAGTTTTTCTGGGGCCAACGTCCTGACTTTC
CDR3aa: CASSLTDSFSGANVLTF

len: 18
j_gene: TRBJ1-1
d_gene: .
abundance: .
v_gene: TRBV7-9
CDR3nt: TGTGCCAGCAGCTTAGATTTTGGATGGAACTTCTTCGGCGGGGAAGCTTTCTTT
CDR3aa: CASSLDFGWNFFGGEAFF

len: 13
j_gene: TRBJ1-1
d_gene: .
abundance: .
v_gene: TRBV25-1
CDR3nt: TGTGCCAGCCACAAGGTGGGAGATACTGAAGCTTTCTTT
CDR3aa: CASHKVGDTEAFF

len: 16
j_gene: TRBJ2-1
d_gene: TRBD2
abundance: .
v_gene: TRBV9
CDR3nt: TGTGCCAGCAGCACTCGACTAGCGGGAGATCACAATGAGCAGTTCTTC
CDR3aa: CASSTRLAGDHNEQFF

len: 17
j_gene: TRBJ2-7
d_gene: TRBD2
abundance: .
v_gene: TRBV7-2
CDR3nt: TGTGCCAGCAGCTTCGGGCTAGCGGGTGCATTAACCTACGAGCAGTACTTC
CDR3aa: CASSFGLAGALTYEQYF